One and the same sample provided the 3 T cell receptor beta chains below, sequenced in a study of shared clonotypes between healthy human individuals. Naive CD8 cells comprised CD45RO-negative, CCR7-positively selected cells, excluding terminally differentiated effector memory CD45RA+ cells. Here immunoSEQ multiplex PCR was the method, and the copy in TCRdb shows in-frame clones only, minus some. The data contain 550,000 to 600,000 clones, 98% of them singletons. The sequencing sample was made of naive CD8+ T cells sorted from blood. Receptors were obtained from a man aged 30-40 years in good health.

The rearrangement uses TRBV29-1 and TRBJ1-1, with D hard to call. The CDR3 contains 16 residues. The germline V and J ends were trimmed by 2 bases and 1 base, with 17 bases remaining between them. The V gene's germline CDR1 is SQVTM and CDR2 ANQGSEA. The CDR3 DNA is TGCAGCGTTGAATTAGCCGGAGAGGAGGGGAACACTGAAGCTTTCTTT. Protein: CSVELAGEEGNTEAFF.

The count of this clone is one. The chain uses TRBV5-4 and TRBJ2-1, with D perhaps matching TRBD2 (5 bases). V gave up 4 bases and J gave up 3 bases, with 11 bases separating them. Germline lookup yields CDR1 SGHNT and CDR2 YYREEE (reference sequence). This CDR3 is built from 14 residues. CDR3: CASSRGSGYNEQFF. CDR3 DNA: TGTGCCAGCAGCCGCGGGTCAGGCTACAATGAGCAGTTCTTC.

The chain has TRBV5-6 and TRBJ2-1; no clear D. Germline lookup yields CDR1 SGHDT and CDR2 YYEEEE. The V gene lost 0 bases and the J gene lost 6 bases, with 7 bases spanning the gap. The CDR3 is 13 amino acids. CDR3 amino acids: CASSLDYLNEQFF. The CDR3 DNA follows: TGTGCCAGCAGCTTGGACTACCTCAATGAGCAGTTCTTC.